Below, 23 T cell receptor beta chains from the same sample are listed, as sequenced in a study of regulatory T cells in long-lasting Graves disease (dated by TCRdb to 2020 to 2023). In the paper's terms, the time point label means: persistent/refractory GD, antithyroid drugs over 5 years with positive TRAb. RNA was extracted from PBMCs in TRIzol for both TCR sequencing and RNA sequencing. Receptor amplification or capture employed multiplex PCR. Data came from an Illumina HiSeq 4000. TCR beta libraries were built with iRepertoire HTBI primers and Arm-PCR amplification of CDR3 regions. The raw public reads went through TCRdb reprocessing: fastp at Q25, MiXCR clone calling, in-frame beta chains kept. Each CDR3 protein appears once, grouped with its most common genes and DNA. Across this sample there are some 370,000 distinct CDR3 sequences, with roughly 20% seen only once. Around a quarter of the sample is in the top ten clones.

The sample here was peripheral blood mononuclear cells (PBMCs), taken when the disease was refractory, from a patient treated with antithyroid drugs. Receptors were obtained from a woman in her thirties or forties with Graves disease. Donor details come from another sample of the same person, matched by shared clones.

This clonotype has at least ten counts. The rearrangement joins TRBV10-3 to TRBJ2-7; possibly TRBD2 for D (6 bases). The V end was cut by 2 bases, the J end by 2 bases, with 10 bases between. CDR1 and CDR2 (germline): ENHRY, SYGVKD. The CDR3 consists of 14 residues. The CDR3 loop reads CAISEGGYTYEQYF. Here the CDR3 DNA reads TGTGCCATCAGTGAGGGAGGGTATACCTACGAGCAGTACTTC.

In DNA form, the CDR3 reads TGTGCCAGCAGCTTTAACAGGGCGCCTGGGGGGCAGTACTTC. The encoded protein is CASSFNRAPGGQYF. The gene calls are TRBV7-2 and TRBJ2-7; D is perhaps TRBD1 (6 bases). CDR1 SGHTA and CDR2 FQGNSA come from the germline V gene. V was trimmed by 3 bases and J by 9 bases, leaving 18 bases between them. The CDR3 has 14 residues. Together with reference TRBV7-2 and TRBJ2-7, the CDR3 gives the full variable domain: GAGVSQSPSNKVTEKGKDVELRCDPISGHTALYWYRQSLGQGLEFLIYFQGNSAPDKSGLPSDRFSAERTGGSVSTLTIQRTQQEDSAVYLCASSFNRAPGGQYFGPGTRLTVT.

The rearrangement links TRBV3-1 to TRBJ2-2; D is uncertain. V lost 1 base and J 6 bases, leaving 9 bases between the germline ends. The CDR3 runs 14 residues. CDR1 is LGHDT, CDR2 YNNKEL, per germline (reference sequence). The CDR3 here is CASSQVSVSGELFF. In DNA, the CDR3 is TGTGCCAGCAGCCAAGTATCCGTTTCCGGGGAGCTGTTTTTT.

This clonotype was detected a few times. The chain couples TRBV25-1 to TRBJ2-5, with TRBD2 matching over 12 bases. The V gene end was trimmed by 1 base and the J gene end by 5 bases; junction bases not matched to a gene: 8. Germline assignment: CDR1 MGHDK and CDR2 SYGVNS. The CDR3 is 17 amino acids. The CDR3 nucleotides read TGTGCCAGCAGTGAATTATTGCCTAGCGGGAGGGTGGAGACCCAGTACTTC. This gives the protein CASSELLPSGRVETQYF.

This clonotype has just a few counts. J is TRBJ2-7 and V is TRBV20-1; possibly TRBD1 for D (6 bases). This CDR3 has 13 amino acids. Trimming removed 5 bases from V and 4 bases from J, with 15 bases in between. CDR1 and CDR2 (germline): DFQATT, SNEGSKA (reference sequence). The CDR3 reads CSALSGTPYEQYF. The CDR3 coding sequence is TGCAGTGCTCTCTCCGGGACACCTTACGAGCAGTACTTC.

This clonotype has just a few counts. This chain connects TRBV27 to TRBJ1-1; D unresolved. CDR1 is MNHEY, CDR2 SMNVEV, per germline (reference sequence). The length of the CDR3 is 11 residues. The V and J ends lost 11 bases and 4 bases respectively, with 11 bases between them. In DNA, the CDR3 is TGTGCCTCTGGGAGAGTCACTGAAGCTTTCTTT. This encodes CASGRVTEAFF.

This chain uses TRBV5-1 with TRBJ1-1; tentatively, D is TRBD1 (5 bases). Looked up from germline, CDR1 is SGHRS and CDR2 is YFSETQ. The V and J ends lost 5 bases and 5 bases respectively, with 13 bases between them. This CDR3 has 13 amino acids. For the CDR3, the DNA is TGCGCCAGCAGATTTCAGGGATGGACTGAAGCTTTCTTT. This sequence encodes CASRFQGWTEAFF.

The table lists this clonotype with many counts. The chain carries TRBV7-9 and TRBJ1-1; TRBD1 agrees at 8 bases. The J segment lost 4 bases and the V segment lost 5 bases, leaving 3 bases of the junction unmatched. The CDR3 is made up of 13 amino acids. Per the germline V gene, CDR1 is SEHNR and CDR2 is FQNEAQ (reference sequence). CDR3 sequence (DNA): TGTGCCAGCAGCCCCACAGGGGGCACTGAAGCTTTCTTT. This encodes CASSPTGGTEAFF.

In its sample, this clonotype was seen once. This chain links TRBV6-2 or TRBV6-3 with TRBJ1-2, with D hard to call. Looked up from germline, CDR1 is MNHEY and CDR2 is SVGEGT. V was trimmed by 6 bases and J by 4 bases, leaving 6 bases between them. The CDR3 loop spans 11 amino acids. DNA for the CDR3: TGTGCCAGCAGCGTAAGCTATGGCTACACCTTC. Its protein is CASSVSYGYTF.

This clonotype was counted ten times or more. The chain uses TRBV11-2 and TRBJ2-2; 7 bases match TRBD1. The germline CDR1 and CDR2 sequences are SGHAT and FQNNGV. V shed 4 bases, J shed 1 base, and the junction held 6 bases outside the gene matches. CDR3 length equals 16 residues. DNA of the CDR3: TGTGCCAGCAGCTCTCTCCGGACAGGGAACACCGGGGAGCTGTTTTTT. The encoded protein is CASSSLRTGNTGELFF.

Many counts were recorded for this clonotype. The CDR3, as DNA: TGTGCCAGCAGCTTAGCATCGGGACTTTGGGTGGAGACCCAGTACTTC. The encoded protein is CASSLASGLWVETQYF. The gene calls are TRBV7-6 and TRBJ2-5, with D perhaps matching TRBD2 (6 bases). Looked up from germline, CDR1 is SGHVS and CDR2 is FNYEAQ. V lost 0 bases to trimming and J lost 5 bases, with 16 bases between them. The CDR3 covers 16 residues.

This clonotype was recorded a few times. The V and J genes are TRBV18 and TRBJ2-7; D unresolved. Germline CDR1 is KGHSH and CDR2 is LQKENI. CDR3 size: 14 residues. Trimming left V 3 bases short and J 7 bases short, with 16 bases between. The CDR3 protein is CASSPPGAGREQYF. The CDR3 nucleotides are TGTGCCAGCTCACCCCCAGGTGCAGGAAGGGAGCAGTACTTC.

In this sample, this clonotype turned up a few times. The V and J genes are TRBV6-1 and TRBJ1-4; D uncertain. Trimming removed 6 bases from V and 0 bases from J, with 17 bases in between. This CDR3 contains 17 residues. CDR1 MNHNS and CDR2 SASEGT come from the germline V gene. The CDR3 is CASRTYRAGTTNEKLFF. The CDR3 nucleotides are TGTGCCAGCAGGACGTATAGGGCCGGGACAACTAATGAAAAACTGTTTTTT.

The rearrangement links TRBV11-2 to TRBJ1-1; D gene ambiguous. V lost 2 bases, J lost 1 base, and 8 bases lay in between. This CDR3 spans 14 amino acids. The germline V gene encodes CDR1 SGHAT and CDR2 FQNNGV. CDR3 protein: CASSLYTANTEAFF. DNA of the CDR3: TGTGCCAGCAGCTTATATACAGCGAACACTGAAGCTTTCTTT.

Worth noting for this clonotype: This could be a read error, since a much larger clone is one nucleotide away. This chain joins TRBV2 and TRBJ1-2, with TRBD1 as a possible D gene (5 bases). The germline gives CDR1 SNHLY, CDR2 FYNNEI. The CDR3 totals 13 residues. The ends were cut back, 6 bases at V and 6 bases at J, with 14 bases in the middle. The CDR3, as DNA: TGTGCCAGCAGCCGGGACCCCAGGAATGGCTACACCTTC. Translation gives CASSRDPRNGYTF.

Points on this clonotype: Since a much larger clone is just one base distant, this may be a read error. Likely a read error: the CDR3 ends without its conserved phenylalanine or tryptophan. The chain links TRBV10-3 to TRBJ2-7; D possibly corresponds to TRBD2 (5 bases). Germline CDR1 reads ENHRY; CDR2 reads SYGVKD. This CDR3 has 14 amino acids. V lost 10 bases to trimming and J lost 0 bases, with 16 bases between them. CDR3 loop: CASGRSGTSYEQYL. Here the CDR3 DNA reads TGTGCCAGCGGGCGCAGCGGAACCTCCTACGAGCAGTACCTC.

This clonotype was counted ten times or more. This sequence joins TRBV28 and TRBJ1-1; no firm D call. The CDR3 totals 13 residues. The germline V gene encodes CDR1 MDHEN and CDR2 SYDVKM. The germline V and J ends were trimmed by 6 bases and 1 base, with 9 bases remaining between them. CDR3 region: CASSPPENTEAFF. The CDR3 DNA sequence: TGTGCCAGCAGCCCACCGGAGAACACTGAAGCTTTCTTT.

This clonotype was observed many times. The chain carries TRBV20-1 and TRBJ1-5; maybe TRBD1 (5 bases). Trimming removed 2 bases at V and 4 bases at J, with 15 bases between. Germline values: CDR1 DFQATT, CDR2 SNEGSKA (reference sequence). The CDR3 spans 15 residues. The CDR3 DNA reads as TGCAGTGCTAGACCGTTATTCCGGGGGAATCAGCCCCAGCATTTT. As protein: CSARPLFRGNQPQHF.

V usage is TRBV6-6 and J usage is TRBJ1-2; D possibly corresponds to TRBD1 (5 bases). The CDR3 sequence is 15 residues long. The germline V and J ends were trimmed by 0 bases and 4 bases, with 12 bases remaining between them. Germline CDR1 MNHNY, CDR2 SVGAGI (reference sequence). The CDR3 coding sequence is TGTGCCAGCAGTTACTCGATCCGGGACGGCTATGGCTACACCTTC. Translated: CASSYSIRDGYGYTF.

This clonotype was observed at least ten times. CDR3 protein: CSVVQAYEQYF. In DNA, the CDR3 is TGCAGCGTTGTACAGGCCTACGAGCAGTACTTC. The rearrangement uses TRBV29-1 and TRBJ2-7, with a possible D match to TRBD1 (5 bases). The CDR3 totals 11 residues. Deletions cut 4 bases from V and 2 bases from J, with 6 bases between. Germline CDR1 reads SQVTM; CDR2 reads ANQGSEA.

This clonotype was detected a few times. The chain couples TRBV7-2 to TRBJ2-6; TRBD1 might be the D (5 bases). Looked up from germline, CDR1 is SGHTA and CDR2 is FQGNSA. The CDR3 runs 17 residues. Trimming cost V 4 bases and J 0 bases, with 13 bases left between them. The CDR3 spells CASSSKGQSSGANVLTF. Here the CDR3 DNA reads TGTGCCAGCAGCTCCAAGGGGCAAAGCTCTGGGGCCAACGTCCTGACTTTC.

In its sample, this clonotype was seen once. The rearrangement joins TRBV28 to TRBJ1-1; TRBD1 matches at 11 bases. The germline V gene encodes CDR1 MDHEN and CDR2 SYDVKM. V shed 4 bases, J shed 4 bases, and the junction held 2 bases outside the gene matches. This CDR3 comprises 14 residues. Here the CDR3 reads CASSWTGGGTEAFF. In DNA, the CDR3 is TGTGCCAGCAGTTGGACAGGGGGCGGCACTGAAGCTTTCTTT.

About this clonotype: One end of the junction is discordant with germline, which a read error may explain. CDR3 region: CASGQGPSSGTETQYF. The CDR3 coding sequence is TGTGCCAGCGGCCAAGGACCCTCTTCGGGGACCGAGACCCAGTACTTC. This rearrangement joins TRBV3-1 to TRBJ2-5; D possibly matches TRBD1 or TRBD2 (5 bases each). The CDR3 loop spans 16 amino acids. Germline assignment: CDR1 LGHDT and CDR2 YNNKEL (reference sequence).